This T cell receptor (beta chain) was retrieved from a study of human versus mouse CDR3 diversity and MHC coevolution. Broader study findings: Human CDR3s averaged more deletions and insertions than mouse CDR3s. The lowest clonal inequality scores came from most of the three human donors.

Trimming cost V 4 bases and J 1 base; bases outside gene matches: 8. Germline assignment: CDR1 ENHRY and CDR2 SYGVKD. The CDR3 is 16 residues long. TCRdb keeps only in-frame clones here, not all; method: immunoSEQ multiplex PCR. The sample carries some 60,000 clones, around 94% recorded once. Worth noting for this clone: Antigen unknown.

Cells were CD45RO-negative CD62L-positive naive CD4 T cells sorted from PBMCs. Material: naive CD4+ T cells from blood. Subset of the sample: CD45RO-negative CD62L-positive naive CD4 T cells. This chain links TRBV10-3 with TRBJ2-7; 9 nucleotides match TRBD2. This sequence originates from a person between 55 and 69 years old in good health. The CDR3 loop is CAISADPTSGSYEQYF. In nucleotides, the CDR3 is TGTGCCATCAGTGCGGACCCGACTAGCGGATCCTACGAGCAGTACTTC.